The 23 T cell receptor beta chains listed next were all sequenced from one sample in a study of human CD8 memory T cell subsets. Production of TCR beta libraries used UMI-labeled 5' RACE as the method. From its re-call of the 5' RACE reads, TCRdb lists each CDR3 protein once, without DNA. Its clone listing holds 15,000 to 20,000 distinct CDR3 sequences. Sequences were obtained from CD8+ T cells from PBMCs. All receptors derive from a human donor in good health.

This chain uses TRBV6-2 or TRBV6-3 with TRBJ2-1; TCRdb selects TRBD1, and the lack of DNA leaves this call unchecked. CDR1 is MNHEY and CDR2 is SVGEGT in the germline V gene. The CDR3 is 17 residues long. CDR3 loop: CASSTLYRDRDYDEQFF.

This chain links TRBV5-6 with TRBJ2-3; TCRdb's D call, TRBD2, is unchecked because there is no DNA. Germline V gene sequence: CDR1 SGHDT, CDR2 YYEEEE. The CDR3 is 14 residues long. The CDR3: CASSSGRALDTQYF. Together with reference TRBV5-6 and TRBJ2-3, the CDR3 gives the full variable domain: DAGVTQSPTHLIKTRGQQVTLRCSPKSGHDTVSWYQQALGQGPQFIFQYYEEEERQRGNFPDRFSGHQFPNYSSELNVNALLLGDSALYLCASSSGRALDTQYFGPGTRLTVL.

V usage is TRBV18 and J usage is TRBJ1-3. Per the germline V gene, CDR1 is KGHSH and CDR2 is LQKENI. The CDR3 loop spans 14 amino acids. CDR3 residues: CASSPPLSGNTIYF.

This CDR3 reads CASSEIRQGMWPQHF. The chain is built from TRBV2 and TRBJ1-5; with no DNA, the TCRdb D assignment of TRBD1 cannot be verified. The germline gives CDR1 SNHLY, CDR2 FYNNEI. There are 15 residues in the CDR3.

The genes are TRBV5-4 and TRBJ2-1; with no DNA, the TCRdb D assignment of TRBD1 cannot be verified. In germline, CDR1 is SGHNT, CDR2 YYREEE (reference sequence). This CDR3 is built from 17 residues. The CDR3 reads CASSSSGSGFAPYEQFF.

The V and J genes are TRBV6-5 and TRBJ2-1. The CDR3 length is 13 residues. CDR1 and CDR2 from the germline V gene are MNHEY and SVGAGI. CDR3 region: CASSYSNKNEQFF.

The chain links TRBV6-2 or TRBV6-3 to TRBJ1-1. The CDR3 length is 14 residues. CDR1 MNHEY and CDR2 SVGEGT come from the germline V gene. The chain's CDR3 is CASSPSGGHTEAFF.

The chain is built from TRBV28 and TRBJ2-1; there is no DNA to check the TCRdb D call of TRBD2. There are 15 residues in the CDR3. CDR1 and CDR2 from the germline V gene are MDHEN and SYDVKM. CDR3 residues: CASSSREGLDNEQFF.

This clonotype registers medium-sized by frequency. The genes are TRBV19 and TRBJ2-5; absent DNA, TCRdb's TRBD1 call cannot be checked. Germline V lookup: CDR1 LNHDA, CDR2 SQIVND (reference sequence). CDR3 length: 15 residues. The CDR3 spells CASSPGTVDVETQYF.

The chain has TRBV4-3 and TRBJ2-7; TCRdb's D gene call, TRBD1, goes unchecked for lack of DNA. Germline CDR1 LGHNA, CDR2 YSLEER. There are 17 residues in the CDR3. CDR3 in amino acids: CASSQDIGDRDTGEQYF.

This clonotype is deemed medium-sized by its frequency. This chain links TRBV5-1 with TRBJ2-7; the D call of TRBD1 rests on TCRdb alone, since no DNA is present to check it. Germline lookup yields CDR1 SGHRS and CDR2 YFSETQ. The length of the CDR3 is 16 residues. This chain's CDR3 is CASSPGDRVSSYEQYF.

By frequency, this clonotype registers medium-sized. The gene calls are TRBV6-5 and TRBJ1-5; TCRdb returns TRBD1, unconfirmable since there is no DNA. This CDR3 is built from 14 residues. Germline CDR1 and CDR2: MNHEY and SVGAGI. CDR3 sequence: CASRRTGRNQPQHF.

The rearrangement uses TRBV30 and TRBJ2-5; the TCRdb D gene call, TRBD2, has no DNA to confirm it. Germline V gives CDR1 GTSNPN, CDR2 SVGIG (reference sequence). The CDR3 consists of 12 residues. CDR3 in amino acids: CAWSHSGETQYF.

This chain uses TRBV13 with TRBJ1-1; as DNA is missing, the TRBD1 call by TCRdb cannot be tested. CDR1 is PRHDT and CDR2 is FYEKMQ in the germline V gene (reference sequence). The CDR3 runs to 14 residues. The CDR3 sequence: CASSKSRANTEAFF.

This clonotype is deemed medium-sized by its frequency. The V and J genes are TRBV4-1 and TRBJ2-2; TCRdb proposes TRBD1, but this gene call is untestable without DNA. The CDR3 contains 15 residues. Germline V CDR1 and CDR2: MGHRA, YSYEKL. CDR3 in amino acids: CASSQPGQAVRELFF.

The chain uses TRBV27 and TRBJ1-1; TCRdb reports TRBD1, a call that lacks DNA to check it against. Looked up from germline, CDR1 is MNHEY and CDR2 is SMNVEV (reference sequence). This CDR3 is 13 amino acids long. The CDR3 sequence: CASRIRGSTEAFF.

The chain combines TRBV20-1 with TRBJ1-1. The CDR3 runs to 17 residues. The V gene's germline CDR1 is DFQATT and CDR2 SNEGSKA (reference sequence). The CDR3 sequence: CSAGKDRLGSMNTEAFF.

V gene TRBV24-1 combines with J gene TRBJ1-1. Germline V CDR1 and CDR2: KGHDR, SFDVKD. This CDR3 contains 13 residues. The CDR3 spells CATSDKPNTEAFF.

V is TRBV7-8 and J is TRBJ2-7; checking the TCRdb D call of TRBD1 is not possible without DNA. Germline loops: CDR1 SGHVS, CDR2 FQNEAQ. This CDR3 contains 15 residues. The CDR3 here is CASSLETGDLYEQYF.

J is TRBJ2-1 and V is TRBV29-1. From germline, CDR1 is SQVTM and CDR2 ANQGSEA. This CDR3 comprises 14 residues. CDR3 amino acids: CSVVFLRTGNEQFF.

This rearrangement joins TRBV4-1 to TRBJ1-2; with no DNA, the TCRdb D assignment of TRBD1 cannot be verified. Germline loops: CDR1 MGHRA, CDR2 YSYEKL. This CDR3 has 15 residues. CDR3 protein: CASSQDSGGGYGYTF.

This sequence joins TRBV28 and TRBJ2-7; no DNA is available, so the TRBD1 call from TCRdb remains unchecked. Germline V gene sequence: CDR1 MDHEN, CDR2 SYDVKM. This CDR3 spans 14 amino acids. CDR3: CASSLWTGRREQYF.

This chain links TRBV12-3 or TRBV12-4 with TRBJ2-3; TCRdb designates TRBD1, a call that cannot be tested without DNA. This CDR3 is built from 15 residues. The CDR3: CASSFQGFSTDTQYF.